The clone carrying this T cell receptor beta chain has a count of ten or more. Germline CDR1 is MNHNS and CDR2 is SASEGT. Trimming cost V 3 bases and J 6 bases; bases outside gene matches: 5. This CDR3 contains 15 residues. The library was built from around 400 ng RNA with molecular barcoded adaptors for alpha/delta and beta/gamma chains. TCRdb passed the reads through MiXCR, listing each CDR3 protein once. The sample records 100,000 to 150,000 distinct CDR3 sequences, around 13% being singletons. This sample was taken from a study of read filtering for tumor transcriptome and immune sequencing. The specimen sequenced was a population of CD138-negative cells sorted from bone marrow. The sequence was obtained from a donor at least 40 years old with multiple myeloma. The V gene is TRBV6-1, the J gene TRBJ2-3; 11 positions agree with TRBD2. CDR3: CASSDLAGGPDTQYF. The CDR3 coding sequence is TGTGCCAGCAGTGATTTAGCGGGGGGGCCCGATACGCAGTATTTT.